The next 14 T cell receptor beta chains were all read from a single sample in a study of blood T cells in healthy people across ages. A second about 7 to 12 cycle PCR used barcoded and J-beta primers. TCRdb re-derived calls from the 5' RACE reads in MiXCR, one entry per CDR3 protein. The sample records roughly 700,000 distinct CDR3 sequences, 49% being singletons. Input material: blood. These receptors originate from a woman aged 55 to 70 in good health.

The V call is TRBV20-1, the J call TRBJ2-5; TRBD2 matches at 11 bases. V gave up 3 bases and J gave up 8 bases; unmatched junction bases: 8. CDR1 and CDR2 from the germline V gene are DFQATT and SNEGSKA (reference sequence). This CDR3 comprises 14 residues. The CDR3 is CSASLAGTSGTQYF. The CDR3 DNA is TGCAGTGCTAGTCTTGCCGGGACTAGCGGCACCCAGTACTTC.

The chain uses TRBV12-3 or TRBV12-4 and TRBJ1-1, with D maybe TRBD1 (5 bases). With 8 bases removed from V and 4 bases from J, the gap between germline ends came to 11 bases. The CDR3 sequence is 12 residues long. CDR3 protein: CASLNGGTEAFF. Written as DNA, the CDR3 is TGTGCCAGCCTTAACGGGGGCACTGAAGCTTTCTTT.

The rearrangement uses TRBV20-1 and TRBJ1-5, with D unclear. The V gene's germline CDR1 is DFQATT and CDR2 SNEGSKA (reference sequence). Trimming took 6 bases from V and 1 from J, leaving 13 bases between them. CDR3 length: 14 amino acids. The CDR3 region is CSASAVYSNQPQHF. DNA for the CDR3: TGCAGTGCGTCGGCGGTGTACAGCAATCAGCCCCAGCATTTT.

The chain uses TRBV27 and TRBJ1-1; the D gene is possibly TRBD1 (6 bases). This CDR3 comprises 18 residues. With 2 bases removed from V and 7 bases from J, the gap between germline ends came to 26 bases. Germline CDR1 is MNHEY and CDR2 is SMNVEV (reference sequence). CDR3 loop: CASSLIGGGRFWWSEAFF. The CDR3 region has the DNA TGTGCCAGCAGTTTAATTGGCGGGGGCCGTTTTTGGTGGAGTGAAGCTTTCTTT.

This clonotype has just a few counts. This chain links TRBV2 with TRBJ2-3; perhaps TRBD1 as D (5 bases). The CDR3 covers 15 residues. Looked up from germline, CDR1 is SNHLY and CDR2 is FYNNEI. Trimming took 4 bases from V and 1 from J, leaving 12 bases between them. The CDR3 sequence is CASSVRQGGTDTQYF. The CDR3 nucleotides are TGTGCCAGCAGTGTCCGGCAGGGCGGCACAGATACGCAGTATTTT.

J is TRBJ2-1 and V is TRBV20-1; no firm D call. Germline V gene lookup returns CDR1 DFQATT and CDR2 SNEGSKA (reference sequence). Deletions cut 5 bases from V and 2 bases from J, with 7 bases between. The CDR3 sequence is 12 residues long. The CDR3 protein is CSAVNPYNEQFF. The CDR3 nucleotides are TGCAGTGCTGTCAACCCCTACAATGAGCAGTTCTTC.

This chain joins TRBV20-1 and TRBJ1-4; D uncertain. Germline CDR1 DFQATT, CDR2 SNEGSKA (reference sequence). This CDR3 spans 16 amino acids. Trimming removed 6 bases at V and 3 bases at J, with 20 bases between. CDR3 sequence: CSAYEGWVRPNEKLFF. CDR3 coding DNA: TGCAGTGCCTATGAGGGCTGGGTCAGGCCTAATGAAAAACTGTTTTTT.

The chain employs TRBV29-1 and TRBJ2-4; 8 nucleotides line up with TRBD2. Trimming removed 5 bases from V and 13 bases from J; junction bases left unmatched: 10. CDR1 and CDR2 (germline): SQVTM, ANQGSEA. This CDR3 contains 12 residues. CDR3 sequence: CSVSGSVYGQYF. The CDR3, as DNA: TGCAGCGTTAGCGGGAGTGTATACGGGCAGTACTTC.

V is TRBV20-1 and J is TRBJ1-4; D is perhaps TRBD1 (5 bases). The CDR3 covers 15 residues. V lost 3 bases and J lost 8, with 19 bases in between. Per germline, CDR1 DFQATT and CDR2 SNEGSKA (reference sequence). CDR3 nucleotides: TGCAGTGCTAGGGGGGTTTCGGAGGCGCGGGAAAAACTGTTTTTT. Encoded protein: CSARGVSEAREKLFF.

V and J are TRBV27 and TRBJ2-2, with no clear D. Germline lookup yields CDR1 MNHEY and CDR2 SMNVEV (reference sequence). The CDR3 has 16 amino acids. With 3 bases removed from V and 1 base from J, the gap between germline ends came to 12 bases. The CDR3 bases are TGTGCCAGCAGTTTTATTTCGGCAGGGAACACCGGGGAGCTGTTTTTT. Protein product: CASSFISAGNTGELFF.

The chain recombines TRBV20-1 with TRBJ2-1, with 12 bases aligning to TRBD2. The CDR3 has 18 residues. Trimming at V came to 0 bases and at J to 1 base, leaving 7 bases not matched to a gene. CDR1 is DFQATT and CDR2 is SNEGSKA in the germline V gene (reference sequence). The CDR3 sequence is CSARDASGRAPSYNEQFF. Here the CDR3 DNA reads TGCAGTGCTAGAGATGCTAGCGGGAGGGCCCCGTCCTACAATGAGCAGTTCTTC.

The chain is built from TRBV7-2 and TRBJ1-6; D possibly corresponds to TRBD1 (5 bases). The CDR3 is 15 residues long. V was cut by 3 bases and J by 9 bases, with 15 bases left in between. Germline V gene sequence: CDR1 SGHTA, CDR2 FQGNSA. CDR3 nucleotide sequence: TGTGCCAGCAGCTTTCCGGGACCGGGTGGTTCACCCCTCCACTTT. It is translated as CASSFPGPGGSPLHF. The full variable domain, its missing parts supplied by reference TRBV7-2 and TRBJ1-6, is GAGVSQSPSNKVTEKGKDVELRCDPISGHTALYWYRQSLGQGLEFLIYFQGNSAPDKSGLPSDRFSAERTGGSVSTLTIQRTQQEDSAVYLCASSFPGPGGSPLHFGNGTRLTVT.

This rearrangement joins TRBV20-1 to TRBJ2-7; D tentatively reads TRBD1 or TRBD2 (5 bases each). Germline V gives CDR1 DFQATT, CDR2 SNEGSKA (reference sequence). Trimming removed 6 bases at V and 0 bases at J, with 9 bases between. CDR3 length equals 12 residues. The CDR3 bases are TGCAGTGCCCCTGGGGGCTCCTACGAGCAGTACTTC. It codes for CSAPGGSYEQYF.

Concerning this clonotype: The junction and the germline gene differ at one end; a read error may be behind it. The chain links TRBV10-3 to TRBJ2-3; 7 bases line up with TRBD2. This CDR3 has 15 residues. Germline lookup yields CDR1 ENHRY and CDR2 SYGVKD. The CDR3 DNA is TGTGCCATCAGTGAATGGAAGACTAGCAGAGATACGCAGTATTTT. Its protein product is CAISEWKTSRDTQYF.